The 9 T cell receptor beta chains below all came from one sample that was sequenced in a study of Graves' ophthalmopathy and Graves' hyperthyroidism. Amplification targeted the TCR beta CDR3 regions, with RNA transcripts as the source material. A first-round RT-PCR used HTBI primers, followed by a second-round multiplex PCR. TCRdb analysed the multiplex PCR reads with MiXCR anew, one entry per CDR3 protein. Seen here are roughly 50,000 distinct CDR3 sequences, 50% to 65% observed once, and the top ten hold less than 25%. What was sequenced was peripheral blood. The source of these receptors is an adult man with Graves' ophthalmopathy.

The chain is built from TRBV27 and TRBJ2-7; 7 bases align to TRBD2. The CDR3 spans 16 residues. Per the germline V gene, CDR1 is MNHEY and CDR2 is SMNVEV (reference sequence). J lost 0 bases, V lost 8 bases, and 13 bases had no gene match. CDR3 residues: CASRIASGGPSYEQYF. In DNA form, the CDR3 reads TGTGCCAGCCGGATAGCCTCGGGAGGCCCCTCCTACGAGCAGTACTTC.

This clonotype was seen a handful of times. V gene TRBV4-3 combines with J gene TRBJ2-7, with TRBD1 identical over 7 bases. Germline CDR1 is LGHNA and CDR2 is YSLEER. Trimming at V came to 3 bases and at J to 0 bases, leaving 5 bases not matched to a gene. The CDR3 sequence is 15 residues long. The CDR3 region is CASSQLTGHSYEQYF. The CDR3 DNA reads TGCGCCAGCAGCCAGCTGACAGGGCACTCCTACGAGCAGTACTTC.

The chain is built from TRBV9 and TRBJ1-1, with TRBD1 as a possible D gene (5 bases). The CDR3 is 17 amino acids. V gave up 2 bases and J gave up 0 bases, with 17 bases separating them. Germline V gives CDR1 SGDLS, CDR2 YYNGEE. The CDR3 sequence: CASSVELGPWMNTEAFF. CDR3 in DNA: TGTGCCAGCAGCGTTGAATTGGGACCCTGGATGAACACTGAAGCTTTCTTT.

The chain couples TRBV5-1 to TRBJ2-5, with a possible D match to TRBD2 (6 bases). Germline V lookup: CDR1 SGHRS, CDR2 YFSETQ. Trimming removed 5 bases at V and 3 bases at J, with 17 bases between. The CDR3 spans 15 residues. The CDR3 nucleotides read TGCGCCAGCAGACCGGGACTTTATAGCGAAGAGACCCAGTACTTC. It encodes CASRPGLYSEETQYF.

This clonotype occurred many times. The chain recombines TRBV7-9 with TRBJ1-4; D may be TRBD1 (6 bases). The CDR3 length is 16 residues. Looked up from germline, CDR1 is SEHNR and CDR2 is FQNEAQ (reference sequence). V gave up 1 base and J gave up 3 bases, with 12 bases separating them. CDR3 sequence reads: CASSLDTSGANEKLFF. CDR3 DNA sequence: TGTGCCAGCAGCTTAGATACGTCAGGGGCTAATGAAAAACTGTTTTTT.

At least ten counts were recorded for this clonotype. The J gene is TRBJ1-5, the V gene TRBV6-6; tentative D call: TRBD1 (6 bases). The CDR3 is 13 residues long. The V end was cut by 6 bases, the J end by 10 bases, with 16 bases between. Per the germline V gene, CDR1 is MNHNY and CDR2 is SVGAGI (reference sequence). CDR3 in amino acids: CASRLTTQGPQHF. The CDR3 nucleotides are TGTGCCAGCAGGTTAACCACACAGGGTCCCCAGCATTTT.

This clonotype has a count of ten or more. The CDR3 region is CASSPSPHPDYEQYF. The CDR3 DNA is TGTGCCAGCAGTCCCTCCCCCCACCCGGACTACGAGCAGTACTTC. The V call is TRBV12-3 or TRBV12-4, the J call TRBJ2-7; no clear D gene. The CDR3 is made up of 15 amino acids. Trimming pared 5 bases from V and 3 bases from J, leaving 17 bases between.

This clonotype was observed a few times. The chain combines TRBV4-2 with TRBJ1-6; D is unresolved. Trimming took 0 bases from V and 9 from J, leaving 15 bases between them. This CDR3 is 16 amino acids long. Germline values: CDR1 LGHNA, CDR2 YNFKEQ. The DNA of the CDR3 is TGTGCCAGCAGCCAAGAGATCTCGGACGCAGGTTCACCCCTCCACTTT. This sequence encodes CASSQEISDAGSPLHF.

This clonotype was seen ten or more times. A clone one base away is much larger, so this may be a read error. The chain recombines TRBV5-1 with TRBJ2-7, with D unresolved. Germline V gene data show CDR1 as SGHRS and CDR2 as YFSETQ. The CDR3 consists of 13 residues. The CDR3 DNA follows: TGCGCCGGCAGCATAACGAACTCCTACGAGCAGTACTTC. Translation gives CAGSITNSYEQYF.